The 22 T cell receptor beta chains given below trace back to one sample, sequenced in a study of shared clonotypes between healthy human individuals. Sequenced by immunoSEQ multiplex PCR; TCRdb stores in-frame clones only, minus some. Of 1.6 million or so clones in the sample, around 95% are singletons; the top ten hold approximately 1%. Sequences were obtained from naive CD4+ T cells sorted from blood. Subset denoted: CD45RA+ positively selected. All receptors come from a man aged 25 to 40 in good health.

The V gene is TRBV10-1, the J gene TRBJ2-7, with TRBD1 identical over 9 bases. V was clipped by 6 bases and J by 9 bases; unmatched bases: 9. Per the germline V gene, CDR1 is WNHNN and CDR2 is SYGVQD (reference sequence). The CDR3 sequence is 13 residues long. The CDR3 nucleotides read TGCGCCAGCAGCGAAGGGGACAGGGCTGGGCAGTACTTC. This gives the protein CASSEGDRAGQYF.

This sequence joins TRBV5-1 and TRBJ2-1; TRBD2 agrees at 11 bases. Germline trimming cut 0 bases from V and 13 bases from J; bases unmatched to any gene: 3. The CDR3 covers 13 residues. The germline V gene has CDR1 SGHRS and CDR2 YFSETQ. CDR3 region: CASSLELAGVQFF. The CDR3 DNA reads TGCGCCAGCAGCTTGGAACTAGCGGGAGTTCAGTTCTTC.

Comments on this clone: The same CDR3 arises from other DNA sequences in this sample as well. The rearrangement uses TRBV5-1 and TRBJ1-5; 7 bases line up with TRBD1. The CDR3 totals 14 residues. With 3 bases clipped from V and 2 bases from J, the junction kept 2 bases outside the gene matches. The germline gives CDR1 SGHRS, CDR2 YFSETQ. The CDR3 coding sequence is TGCGCCAGCAGCTCAGGACAGGGCAATCAGCCCCAGCATTTT. It is translated as CASSSGQGNQPQHF.

The rearrangement uses TRBV10-3 and TRBJ1-5, with TRBD1 as a possible D gene (6 bases). V was pared by 8 bases and J by 2 bases, with 13 bases between. The germline V gene has CDR1 ENHRY and CDR2 SYGVKD. The CDR3 contains 14 residues. CDR3 residues: CAIGEGGRNQPQHF. The CDR3 DNA follows: TGTGCCATCGGGGAGGGGGGACGCAATCAGCCCCAGCATTTT.

The V call is TRBV28, the J call TRBJ1-2, with no clear D. The germline CDR1 and CDR2 sequences are MDHEN and SYDVKM. CDR3 length equals 13 residues. V was pared by 1 base and J by 3 bases, with 6 bases between. CDR3 DNA: TGTGCCAGCAGTTTATTAGGGTACTATGGCTACACCTTC. This gives the protein CASSLLGYYGYTF.

V and J are TRBV5-1 and TRBJ1-2, with 7 bases matching TRBD1. Germline V CDR1 and CDR2: SGHRS, YFSETQ. With 4 bases clipped from V and 3 bases from J, the junction kept 6 bases outside the gene matches. This CDR3 is built from 14 residues. DNA of the CDR3: TGCGCCAGCAGCCCAACAGGACAGGACTATGGCTACACCTTC. It yields the protein CASSPTGQDYGYTF.

In the case of this clone: Sequence at one end of the junction differs from germline and may be a read error. The chain recombines TRBV28 with TRBJ2-7, with TRBD1 as a possible D gene (6 bases). Germline-derived CDR1 and CDR2 are MDHEN and SYDVKM. This CDR3 is built from 12 residues. This CDR3 is CASSYPGALSHF. The CDR3 DNA reads TGTGCCAGCAGTTACCCAGGGGCACTTTCGCACTTC.

This chain uses TRBV10-2 with TRBJ2-4, with 8 bases matching TRBD1. V lost 6 bases and J lost 0; bases outside the gene matches: 13. This CDR3 is 18 amino acids long. Germline V gene data show CDR1 as WSHSY and CDR2 as SAAADI. This chain's CDR3 is CASRALGQVFLAKNIQYF. CDR3 DNA sequence: TGCGCCAGCAGAGCCCTGGGACAGGTCTTCTTAGCCAAAAACATTCAGTACTTC.

This chain links TRBV6-5 with TRBJ2-5, with D possibly being TRBD1 or TRBD2 (5 bases each). Germline CDR1 is MNHEY and CDR2 is SVGAGI. This CDR3 is 13 amino acids long. V lost 6 bases to trimming and J lost 7 bases, with 15 bases between them. The CDR3 bases are TGTGCCAGCAGGGGACCGTCCGGAAGGACCCAGTACTTC. Translated: CASRGPSGRTQYF.

CDR3 DNA sequence: TGTGCCAGCAGTCTATATTGGGGAACCGGGGAGCTGTTTTTT. This gives the protein CASSLYWGTGELFF. The J gene is TRBJ2-2, the V gene TRBV6-1; D call uncertain. The germline V gene encodes CDR1 MNHNS and CDR2 SASEGT. Trimming pared 5 bases from V and 5 bases from J, leaving 12 bases between. The CDR3 has 14 residues.

This chain links TRBV6-1 with TRBJ2-2; D unresolved. Per germline, CDR1 MNHNS and CDR2 SASEGT. The CDR3 is 13 amino acids. V lost 4 bases and J lost 5, with 8 bases in between. The DNA for the CDR3 is TGTGCCAGCAGTGCGGTGAAGACCGGGGAGCTGTTTTTT. Translating gives CASSAVKTGELFF.

This chain connects TRBV19 to TRBJ1-3, with TRBD1 matching 7 bases. This CDR3 contains 18 residues. CDR1 and CDR2 (germline): LNHDA, SQIVND (reference sequence). J was trimmed by 0 bases and V by 5 bases; bases with no gene match: 13. The DNA of the CDR3 is TGTGCCAGTAGTGTTCTATTGGGACAGCCTTCCTCTGGAAACACCATATATTTT. It codes for CASSVLLGQPSSGNTIYF.

As for this clone: This CDR3 is also generated by other DNA sequences in the sample. The chain combines TRBV27 with TRBJ2-7, with D possibly being TRBD2 (5 bases). This CDR3 is 12 amino acids long. The V end was cut by 2 bases, the J end by 3 bases, with 5 bases between. CDR1 is MNHEY and CDR2 is SMNVEV in the germline V gene (reference sequence). This chain's CDR3 is CASSLSGYEQYF. In DNA form, the CDR3 reads TGTGCCAGCAGTTTAAGCGGCTACGAGCAGTACTTC.

This CDR3 reads CASSPKQGYEQYF. CDR3 bases: TGTGCCAGCTCGCCCAAACAGGGCTACGAGCAGTACTTC. The rearrangement links TRBV18 to TRBJ2-7; perhaps TRBD1 as D (6 bases). The CDR3 is 13 residues long. V was cut by 6 bases and J by 3 bases, with 12 bases left in between. Per the germline V gene, CDR1 is KGHSH and CDR2 is LQKENI.

CDR3 protein: CASSLGLAGGPVYNEQFF. CDR3 in DNA: TGTGCCAGCAGCTTGGGGCTAGCGGGAGGGCCGGTTTACAATGAGCAGTTCTTC. The gene calls are TRBV5-4 and TRBJ2-1; 12 bases fit TRBD2. This CDR3 is 18 amino acids long. Trimming at V came to 0 bases and at J to 4 bases, leaving 8 bases not matched to a gene. Per the germline V gene, CDR1 is SGHNT and CDR2 is YYREEE (reference sequence).

The chain couples TRBV5-1 to TRBJ2-6, with no clear D. The CDR3 contains 15 residues. V lost 1 base and J 6 bases, leaving 11 bases between the germline ends. Germline V CDR1 and CDR2: SGHRS, YFSETQ. CDR3 sequence: CASSLLTVEANVLTF. Here the CDR3 DNA reads TGCGCCAGCAGCTTGTTGACGGTCGAGGCCAACGTCCTGACTTTC.

The chain links TRBV9 to TRBJ1-3; D is uncertain. Germline lookup yields CDR1 SGDLS and CDR2 YYNGEE. V gave up 0 bases and J gave up 0 bases, with 7 bases separating them. CDR3 size: 15 residues. DNA for the CDR3: TGTGCCAGCAGCGTAGGACGGCCCTCTGGAAACACCATATATTTT. It specifies CASSVGRPSGNTIYF. Using reference TRBV9 and TRBJ1-3 for the parts outside the CDR3, the full variable domain is DSGVTQTPKHLITATGQRVTLRCSPRSGDLSVYWYQQSLDQGLQFLIQYYNGEERAKGNILERFSAQQFPDLHSELNLSSLELGDSALYFCASSVGRPSGNTIYFGEGSWLTVV.

The V and J genes are TRBV28 and TRBJ2-1; 9 nucleotides align to TRBD2. J lost 4 bases, V lost 3 bases, and 7 bases had no gene match. This CDR3 spans 16 amino acids. Germline values: CDR1 MDHEN, CDR2 SYDVKM. The DNA of the CDR3 is TGTGCCAGCAGTTTGGCGGGAGGGCCCTATTACAATGAGCAGTTCTTC. Its protein is CASSLAGGPYYNEQFF.

The chain recombines TRBV4-1 with TRBJ1-4, with D tentatively TRBD1 (5 bases). V was pared by 3 bases and J by 7 bases, with 18 bases between. Germline values: CDR1 MGHRA, CDR2 YSYEKL. The CDR3 contains 16 residues. This CDR3 reads CASSQDLGVGGEKLFF. The CDR3, as DNA: TGCGCCAGCAGCCAGGATCTTGGGGTCGGGGGTGAAAAACTGTTTTTT.

The CDR3 DNA reads TGTGCCAGCAGTCGGATTGGGGGCGGCAACGTCCTGACTTTC. Translated, it gives CASSRIGGGNVLTF. The chain couples TRBV7-9 to TRBJ2-6; D possibly corresponds to TRBD1 (6 bases). Trimming took 6 bases from V and 9 from J, leaving 15 bases between them. CDR1 and CDR2 from the germline V gene are SEHNR and FQNEAQ (reference sequence). This CDR3 region has 14 residues.

This chain uses TRBV5-1 with TRBJ2-5; the match to TRBD1 covers 7 bases. The CDR3 has 16 amino acids. Germline CDR1 reads SGHRS; CDR2 reads YFSETQ. Trimming took 2 bases from V and 1 from J; bases not matched to a gene: 8. Written as DNA, the CDR3 is TGCGCCAGCAGCTTTTGGCAGGGGGTTACCCAAGAGACCCAGTACTTC. The encoded protein is CASSFWQGVTQETQYF.

CDR3: CASSLGRITDTQYF. The CDR3 region has the DNA TGTGCCAGCAGCTTGGGTAGGATCACAGATACGCAGTATTTT. The chain recombines TRBV7-9 with TRBJ2-3; D is ambiguous. This CDR3 has 14 residues. Germline CDR1 is SEHNR and CDR2 is FQNEAQ (reference sequence). V lost 3 bases, J lost 2 bases, and 9 bases lay in between.